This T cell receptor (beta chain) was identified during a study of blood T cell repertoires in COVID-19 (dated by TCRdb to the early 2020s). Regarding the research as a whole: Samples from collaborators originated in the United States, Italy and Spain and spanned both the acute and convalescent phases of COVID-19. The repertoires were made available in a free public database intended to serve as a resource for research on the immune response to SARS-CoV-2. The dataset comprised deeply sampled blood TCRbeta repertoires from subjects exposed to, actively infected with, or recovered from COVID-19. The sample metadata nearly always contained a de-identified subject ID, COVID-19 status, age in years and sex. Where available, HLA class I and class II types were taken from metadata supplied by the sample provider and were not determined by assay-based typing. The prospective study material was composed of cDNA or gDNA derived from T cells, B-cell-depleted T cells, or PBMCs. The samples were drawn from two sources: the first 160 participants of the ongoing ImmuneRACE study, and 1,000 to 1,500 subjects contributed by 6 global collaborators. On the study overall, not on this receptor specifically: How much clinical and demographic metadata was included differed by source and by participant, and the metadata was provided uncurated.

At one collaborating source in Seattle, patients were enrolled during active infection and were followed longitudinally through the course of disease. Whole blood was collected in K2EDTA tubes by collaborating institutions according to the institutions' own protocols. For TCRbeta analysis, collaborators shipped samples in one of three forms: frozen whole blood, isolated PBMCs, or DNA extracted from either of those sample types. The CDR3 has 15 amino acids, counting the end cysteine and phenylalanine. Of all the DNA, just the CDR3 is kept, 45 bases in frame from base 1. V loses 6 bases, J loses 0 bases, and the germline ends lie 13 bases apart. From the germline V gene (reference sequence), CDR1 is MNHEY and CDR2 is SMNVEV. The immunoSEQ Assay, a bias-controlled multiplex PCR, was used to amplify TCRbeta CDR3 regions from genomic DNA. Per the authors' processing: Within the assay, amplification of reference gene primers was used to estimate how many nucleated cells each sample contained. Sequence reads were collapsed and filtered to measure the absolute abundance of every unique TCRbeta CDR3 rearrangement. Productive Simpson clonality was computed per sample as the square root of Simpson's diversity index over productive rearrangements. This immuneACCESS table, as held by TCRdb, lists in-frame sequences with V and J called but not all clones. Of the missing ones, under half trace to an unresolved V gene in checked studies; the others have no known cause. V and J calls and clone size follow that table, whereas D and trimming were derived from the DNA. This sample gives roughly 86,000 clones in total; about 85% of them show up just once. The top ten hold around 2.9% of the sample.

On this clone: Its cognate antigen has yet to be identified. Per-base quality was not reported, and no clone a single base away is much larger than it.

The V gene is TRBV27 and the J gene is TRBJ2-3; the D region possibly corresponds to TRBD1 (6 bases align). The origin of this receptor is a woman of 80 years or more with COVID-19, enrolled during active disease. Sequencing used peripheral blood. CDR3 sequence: CASSTGTTSTDTQYF. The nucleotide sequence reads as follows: TGTGCCAGCAGCACAGGGACCACTAGCACAGATACGCAGTATTTT.